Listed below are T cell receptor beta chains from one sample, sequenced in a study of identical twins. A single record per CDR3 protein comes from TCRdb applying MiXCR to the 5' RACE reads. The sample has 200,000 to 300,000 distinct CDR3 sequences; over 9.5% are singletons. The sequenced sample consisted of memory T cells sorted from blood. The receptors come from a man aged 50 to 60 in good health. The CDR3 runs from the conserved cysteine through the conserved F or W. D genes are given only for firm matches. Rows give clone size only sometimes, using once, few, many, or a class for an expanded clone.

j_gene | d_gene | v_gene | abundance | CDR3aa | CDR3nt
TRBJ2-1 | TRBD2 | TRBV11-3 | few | CASSTSGSVWNEQFF | TGTGCCAGCTCCACTAGCGGGAGTGTCTGGAATGAGCAGTTCTTC
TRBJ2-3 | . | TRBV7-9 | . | CASSSPDGSLTDTQYF | TGTGCCAGCAGCTCACCGGACGGATCCCTCACAGATACGCAGTATTTT
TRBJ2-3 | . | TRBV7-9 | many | CASSSGGTTDTQYF | TGTGCCAGCAGCTCAGGCGGAACAACAGATACGCAGTATTTT
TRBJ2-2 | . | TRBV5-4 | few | CASSLVRGPTGELFF | TGTGCCAGCAGCTTGGTGCGGGGGCCTACCGGGGAGCTGTTTTTT
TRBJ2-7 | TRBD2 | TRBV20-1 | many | CSASLAGVSSYEQYF | TGCAGTGCTAGCCTAGCGGGGGTGAGCTCCTACGAGCAGTACTTC
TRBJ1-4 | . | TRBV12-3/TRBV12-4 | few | CASSLGGDGEKLFF | TGTGCCAGCAGTTTGGGGGGGGATGGGGAAAAACTGTTTTTT
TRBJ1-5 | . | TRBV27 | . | CASSPRRVHGNQPQHF | TGTGCCAGCAGTCCCCGCAGGGTCCATGGCAATCAGCCCCAGCATTTT
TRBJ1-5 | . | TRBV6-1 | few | CASSEPSVNQPQHF | TGTGCCAGCAGTGAACCCTCGGTCAATCAGCCCCAGCATTTT
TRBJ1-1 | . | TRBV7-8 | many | CASSSTQGTEAFF | TGTGCCAGCAGCTCCACACAGGGCACTGAAGCTTTCTTT
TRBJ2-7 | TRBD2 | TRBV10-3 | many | CAISGTSGPYEQYF | TGTGCCATCAGTGGGACTAGCGGTCCCTACGAGCAGTACTTC
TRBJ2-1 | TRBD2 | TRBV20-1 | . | CSASGLAGDDEQFF | TGCAGTGCTAGTGGCCTAGCGGGAGATGATGAGCAGTTCTTC
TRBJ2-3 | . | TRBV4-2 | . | CASSQESKDTQYF | TGTGCCAGCAGCCAAGAGTCGAAAGATACGCAGTATTTT
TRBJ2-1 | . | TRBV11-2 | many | CASSPGSSYNEQFF | TGTGCCAGCAGCCCGGGTAGCTCCTACAATGAGCAGTTCTTC
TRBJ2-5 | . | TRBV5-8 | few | CASSRKGREETQYF | TGTGCCAGCAGCCGAAAAGGCAGGGAAGAGACCCAGTACTTC
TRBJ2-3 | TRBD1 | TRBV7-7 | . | CASSLRQGSTDTQYF | TGTGCCAGCAGCTTGCGACAGGGGAGCACAGATACGCAGTATTTT
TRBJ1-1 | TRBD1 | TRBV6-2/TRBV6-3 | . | CASRPGTVNTEAFF | TGTGCCAGCAGACCAGGGACAGTGAACACTGAAGCTTTCTTT
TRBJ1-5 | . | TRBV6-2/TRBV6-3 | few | CATDTPPEPQHF | TGTGCCACAGACACGCCGCCGGAGCCCCAGCATTTT
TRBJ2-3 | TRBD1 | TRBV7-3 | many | CASSSRQGPAGVDTQYF | TGTGCCAGCAGCTCCAGACAGGGGCCCGCCGGGGTAGATACGCAGTATTTT
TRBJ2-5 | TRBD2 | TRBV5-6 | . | CASSLWGWSSGREETQYF | TGTGCCAGCAGCTTGTGGGGTTGGTCTAGCGGGAGGGAGGAGACCCAGTACTTC
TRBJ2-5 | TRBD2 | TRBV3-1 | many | CASSFGAGGPETQYF | TGTGCCAGCAGCTTCGGAGCGGGAGGGCCGGAGACCCAGTACTTC
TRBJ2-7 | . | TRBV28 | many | CASSRWAYEQYF | TGTGCCAGCAGCCGGTGGGCCTACGAGCAGTACTTC
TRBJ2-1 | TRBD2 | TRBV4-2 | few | CASSQDRRGDNEQFF | TGTGCCAGCAGCCAAGATAGACGGGGGGACAATGAGCAGTTCTTC
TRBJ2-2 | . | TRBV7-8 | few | CASSLGHTANTGELFF | TGTGCCAGCAGCTTAGGGCACACCGCGAACACCGGGGAGCTGTTTTTT
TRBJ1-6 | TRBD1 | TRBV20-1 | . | CSARDQTGRNSPLHF | TGCAGTGCTAGAGACCAGACAGGGAGGAATTCACCCCTCCACTTT
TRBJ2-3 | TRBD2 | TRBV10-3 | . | CASTPGGASGDTQYF | TGTGCCAGTACACCCGGGGGGGCCAGCGGAGATACGCAGTATTTT
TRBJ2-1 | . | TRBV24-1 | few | CATSDLRTPVEEQFF | TGTGCCACCAGTGATTTGAGGACCCCAGTAGAGGAGCAGTTCTTC
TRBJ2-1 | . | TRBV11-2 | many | CASRIAWGGRRRYNEQFF | TGTGCCAGCAGAATCGCTTGGGGCGGGCGGCGCCGTTACAATGAGCAGTTCTTC
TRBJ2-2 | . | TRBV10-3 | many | CAISVRGDTGELFF | TGTGCCATCAGTGTTAGGGGAGACACCGGGGAGCTGTTTTTT
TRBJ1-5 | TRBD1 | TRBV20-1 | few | CSARSGGGQPQHF | TGCAGTGCTAGATCAGGGGGGGGTCAGCCCCAGCATTTT
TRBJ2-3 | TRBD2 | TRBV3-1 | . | CASSHALHPSGLSTDTQYF | TGTGCCAGCAGCCACGCGCTTCATCCTAGCGGGTTATCCACAGATACGCAGTATTTT
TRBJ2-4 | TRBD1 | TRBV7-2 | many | CASSERRTGENIQYF | TGTGCCAGCAGCGAGAGGAGGACAGGGGAAAACATTCAGTACTTC
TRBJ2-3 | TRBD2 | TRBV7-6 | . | CASSLRITSGGASDTQYF | TGTGCCAGCAGCTTACGAATTACGAGCGGGGGGGCATCAGATACGCAGTATTTT
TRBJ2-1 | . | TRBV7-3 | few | CASSLQGRPHNEQFF | TGTGCCAGCAGCTTACAGGGACGACCGCACAATGAGCAGTTCTTC
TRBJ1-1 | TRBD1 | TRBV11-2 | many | CASSPWTGGTEAFF | TGTGCCAGCAGCCCGTGGACAGGGGGGACTGAAGCTTTCTTT
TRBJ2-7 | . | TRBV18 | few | CASSPATGKKGEQYF | TGTGCCAGCTCCCCCGCAACAGGGAAAAAGGGCGAGCAGTACTTC
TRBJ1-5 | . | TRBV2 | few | CASSERGGYQPQHF | TGTGCCAGCAGTGAAAGAGGGGGTTACCAGCCCCAGCATTTT
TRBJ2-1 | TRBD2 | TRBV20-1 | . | CSARDGGAHDEQFF | TGCAGTGCTAGGGACGGGGGGGCGCACGATGAGCAGTTCTTC
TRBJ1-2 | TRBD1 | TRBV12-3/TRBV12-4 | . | CASASGTVYGYTF | TGTGCCAGCGCCTCCGGGACAGTCTATGGCTACACCTTC
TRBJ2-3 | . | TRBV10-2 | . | CASSELLSTDTQYF | TGCGCCAGCAGTGAGTTACTTAGCACAGATACGCAGTATTTT
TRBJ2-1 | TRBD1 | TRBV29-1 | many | CSVDGTGALAVNYNEQFF | TGCAGCGTTGATGGGACAGGGGCCCTAGCGGTTAACTACAATGAGCAGTTCTTC
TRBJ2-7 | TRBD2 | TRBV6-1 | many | CASSRTSTSWEQYF | TGTGCCAGCAGTAGGACTAGTACAAGTTGGGAGCAGTACTTC